The T cell receptor beta chain under discussion was sequenced for a study of blood T cell repertoires in COVID-19. The CDR3 extends over 12 amino acids. Germline V lookup: CDR1 LGHDT, CDR2 YNNKEL (reference sequence). The V segment lost 6 bases and the J segment 14 bases; nucleotides outside the gene matches: 4. The data were produced by immunoSEQ multiplex PCR, yet TCRdb's version contains in-frame clones alone and is incomplete. Counted here are approximately 200,000 clones, roughly 77% occurring once; the ten biggest clones make up over 5%. The TCR comes from a woman between 40 and 55 years old with COVID-19, enrolled during active disease. The chain combines TRBV3-1 (or the pseudogene TRBV3-2) with TRBJ2-1; TRBD2 matches at 13 bases. Source material: peripheral blood. The DNA of the CDR3 is TGTGCCAGCAGAGAGACTAGCGGGAGGAAGTTCTTC. Translating it yields CASRETSGRKFF.